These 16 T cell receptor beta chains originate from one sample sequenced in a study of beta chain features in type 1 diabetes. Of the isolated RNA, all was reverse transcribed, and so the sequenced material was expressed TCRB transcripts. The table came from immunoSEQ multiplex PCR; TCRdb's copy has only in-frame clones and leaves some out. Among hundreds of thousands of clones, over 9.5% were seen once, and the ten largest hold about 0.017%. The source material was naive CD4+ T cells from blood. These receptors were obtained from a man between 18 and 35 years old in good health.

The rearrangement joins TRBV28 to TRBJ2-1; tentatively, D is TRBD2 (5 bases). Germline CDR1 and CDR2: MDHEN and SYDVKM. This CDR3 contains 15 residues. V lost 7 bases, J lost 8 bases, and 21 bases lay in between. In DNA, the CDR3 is TGTGCCAGCACTACTAGTGGAGGAGTATCCGATGAGCAGTTCTTC. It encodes CASTTSGGVSDEQFF.

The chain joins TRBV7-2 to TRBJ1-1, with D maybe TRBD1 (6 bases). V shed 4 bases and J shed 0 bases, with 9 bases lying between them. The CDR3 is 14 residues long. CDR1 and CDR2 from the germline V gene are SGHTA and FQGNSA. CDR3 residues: CASSSTGMNTEAFF. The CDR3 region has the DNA TGTGCCAGCAGCTCGACAGGTATGAACACTGAAGCTTTCTTT.

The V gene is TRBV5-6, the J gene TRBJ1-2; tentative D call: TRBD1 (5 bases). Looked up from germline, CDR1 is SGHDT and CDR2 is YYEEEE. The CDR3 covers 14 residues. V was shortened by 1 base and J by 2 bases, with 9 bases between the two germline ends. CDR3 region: CASSLIPGNYGYTF. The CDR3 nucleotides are TGTGCCAGCAGCTTGATTCCAGGGAACTATGGCTACACCTTC.

DNA of the CDR3: TGTGCCAGCAGCGTAGCGGGGGACCCCTTCTACGAGCAGTACTTC. As protein: CASSVAGDPFYEQYF. The V and J genes are TRBV9 and TRBJ2-7; tentatively, D is TRBD2 (6 bases). V was clipped by 0 bases and J by 3 bases, with 13 bases between them. This CDR3 contains 15 residues. Germline lookup yields CDR1 SGDLS and CDR2 YYNGEE.

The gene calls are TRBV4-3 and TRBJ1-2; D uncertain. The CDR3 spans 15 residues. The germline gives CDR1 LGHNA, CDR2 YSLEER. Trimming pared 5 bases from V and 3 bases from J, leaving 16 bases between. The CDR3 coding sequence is TGCGCCAGCAGCTTTACTGAGCGGGCCCACTATGGCTACACCTTC. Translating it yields CASSFTERAHYGYTF.

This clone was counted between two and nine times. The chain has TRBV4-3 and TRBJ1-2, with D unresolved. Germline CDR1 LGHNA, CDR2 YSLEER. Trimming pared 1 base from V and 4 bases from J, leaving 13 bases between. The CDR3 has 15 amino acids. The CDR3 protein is CASSQAVGEAYGYTF. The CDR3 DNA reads TGCGCCAGCAGCCAAGCCGTTGGGGAGGCCTATGGCTACACCTTC.

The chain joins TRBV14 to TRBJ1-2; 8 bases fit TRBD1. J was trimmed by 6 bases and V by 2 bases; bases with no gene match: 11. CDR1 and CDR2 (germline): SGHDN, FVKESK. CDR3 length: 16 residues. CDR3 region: CASSQLRTGRKDGYTF. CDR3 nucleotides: TGTGCCAGCAGCCAACTAAGGACAGGGCGGAAGGATGGCTACACCTTC.

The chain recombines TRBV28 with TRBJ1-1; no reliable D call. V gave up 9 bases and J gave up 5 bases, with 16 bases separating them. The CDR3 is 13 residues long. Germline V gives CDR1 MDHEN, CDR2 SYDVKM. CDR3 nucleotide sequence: TGTGCCAGTTCGGTCTCGGGGAGGACTGAAGCTTTCTTT. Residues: CASSVSGRTEAFF.

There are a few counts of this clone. The CDR3 DNA follows: TGTGCCAGCAGCCAAGACTTGATTACGGGGGCTGAAGCTTTCTTT. It yields the protein CASSQDLITGAEAFF. The chain has TRBV14 and TRBJ1-1; tentative D call: TRBD1 (5 bases). V shed 0 bases and J shed 6 bases, with 14 bases lying between them. Germline CDR1 reads SGHDN; CDR2 reads FVKESK. This CDR3 is 15 amino acids long.

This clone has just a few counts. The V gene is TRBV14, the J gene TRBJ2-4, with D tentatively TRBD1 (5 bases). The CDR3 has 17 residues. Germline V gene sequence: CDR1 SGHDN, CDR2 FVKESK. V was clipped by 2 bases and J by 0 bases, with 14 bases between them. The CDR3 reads CASSQRQMSLAKNIQYF. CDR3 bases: TGTGCCAGCAGCCAACGACAGATGAGTCTAGCCAAAAACATTCAGTACTTC.

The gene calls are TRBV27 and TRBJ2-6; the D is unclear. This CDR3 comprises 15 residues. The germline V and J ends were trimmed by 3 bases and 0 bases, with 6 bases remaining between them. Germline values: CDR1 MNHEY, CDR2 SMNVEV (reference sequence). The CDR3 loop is CASSFQSSGANVLTF. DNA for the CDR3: TGTGCCAGCAGTTTCCAATCCTCTGGGGCCAACGTCCTGACTTTC.

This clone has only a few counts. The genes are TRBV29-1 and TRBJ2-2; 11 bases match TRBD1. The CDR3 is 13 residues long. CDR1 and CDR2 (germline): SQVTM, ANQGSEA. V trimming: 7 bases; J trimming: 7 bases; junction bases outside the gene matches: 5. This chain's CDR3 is CSARTGGLGELFF. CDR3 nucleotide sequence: TGCAGCGCCCGGACAGGGGGCCTCGGGGAGCTGTTTTTT.

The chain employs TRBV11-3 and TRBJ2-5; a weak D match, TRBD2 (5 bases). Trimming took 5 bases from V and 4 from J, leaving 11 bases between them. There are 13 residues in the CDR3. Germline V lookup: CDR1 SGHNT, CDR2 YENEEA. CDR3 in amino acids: CASSGDGVETQYF. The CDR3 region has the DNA TGTGCCAGCAGCGGTGACGGGGTAGAGACCCAGTACTTC.

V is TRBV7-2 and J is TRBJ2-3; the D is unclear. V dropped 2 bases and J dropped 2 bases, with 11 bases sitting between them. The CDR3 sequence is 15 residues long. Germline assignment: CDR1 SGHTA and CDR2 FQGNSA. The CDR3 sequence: CASSLQATITDTQYF. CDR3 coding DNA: TGTGCCAGCAGCTTACAGGCTACGATCACAGATACGCAGTATTTT.

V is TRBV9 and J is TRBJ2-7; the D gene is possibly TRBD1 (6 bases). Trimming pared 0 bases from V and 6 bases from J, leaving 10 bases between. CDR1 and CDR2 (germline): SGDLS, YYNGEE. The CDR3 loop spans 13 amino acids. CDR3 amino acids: CASSVGRGGEQYF. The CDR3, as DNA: TGTGCCAGCAGCGTAGGCAGGGGCGGCGAGCAGTACTTC.

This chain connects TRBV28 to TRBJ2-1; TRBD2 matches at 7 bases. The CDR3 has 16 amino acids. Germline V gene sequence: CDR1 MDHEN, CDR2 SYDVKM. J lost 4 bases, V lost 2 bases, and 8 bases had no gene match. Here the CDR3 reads CASSLGASGGYNEQFF. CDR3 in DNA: TGTGCCAGCAGTTTAGGGGCTAGCGGAGGGTACAATGAGCAGTTCTTC. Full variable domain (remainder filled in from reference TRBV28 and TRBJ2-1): DVKVTQSSRYLVKRTGEKVFLECVQDMDHENMFWYRQDPGLGLRLIYFSYDVKMKEKGDIPEGYSVSREKKERFSLILESASTNQTSMYLCASSLGASGGYNEQFFGPGTRLTVL.